The 4 T cell receptor beta chains below were found in one sample sequenced in a study of technical replicates of blood from a handful of donors. Clones were sequenced by immunoSEQ multiplex PCR, and TCRdb holds only the in-frame ones, with some missing. The top ten hold 0.37% of the sample, which has tens of thousands of clones, nearly 96% seen once. What was sequenced was T cells isolated from PBMCs. The receptors were gathered from a human donor in good health.

Remarks on this clone: Germline and junction disagree at one end, which may indicate a read error. V usage is TRBV7-7 and J usage is TRBJ2-1; D not resolved. Germline V lookup: CDR1 SSHAT, CDR2 FNYEAQ (reference sequence). This CDR3 region has 13 residues. The CDR3 sequence is CASSRETYNEQFF. DNA of the CDR3: TGTGCTAGCAGCCGCGAGACCTACAATGAGCAGTTCTTC.

The chain combines TRBV28 with TRBJ2-7; perhaps TRBD2 as D (5 bases). Germline V gene lookup returns CDR1 MDHEN and CDR2 SYDVKM. CDR3 length: 11 residues. Trimming removed 4 bases at V and 4 bases at J, with 5 bases between. CDR3 sequence reads: CASSSGYEQYF. The CDR3 DNA is TGTGCCAGCAGTTCGGGGTACGAGCAGTACTTC.

This chain joins TRBV28 and TRBJ2-1; 9 nucleotides line up with TRBD1. In germline, CDR1 is MDHEN, CDR2 SYDVKM. The J segment lost 4 bases and the V segment lost 5 bases, leaving 6 bases of the junction unmatched. The CDR3 loop spans 15 amino acids. CDR3 region: CASSQGQGAYNEQFF. The CDR3 nucleotides are TGTGCCAGCAGTCAGGGACAGGGCGCGTACAATGAGCAGTTCTTC.

The CDR3 DNA is TGTGCCAGCAGCATACCGATTGCAGGCGGGAACTATGGCTACACCTTC. This codes for CASSIPIAGGNYGYTF. The gene calls are TRBV7-9 and TRBJ1-2; D unclear. The CDR3 runs to 16 residues. V lost 5 bases to trimming and J lost 2 bases, with 18 bases between them. In germline, CDR1 is SEHNR, CDR2 FQNEAQ (reference sequence).